This T cell receptor (beta chain) was documented in a study of CD8 T cell repertoires and HIV-1 epitope variants. Study details: Separate wells received one of Twenty-five Gag or Nef variant peptides. Epitopes were three Gag families plus Nef HW9 and YT9.

Germline V gives CDR1 LGHNA, CDR2 YSLEER. Unmatched junction bases numbered 8, after V lost 1 base and J lost 4 bases. The CDR3 has 16 amino acids. TCR beta CDR3 was sequenced at survey depth on immunoSEQ. The table came from immunoSEQ multiplex PCR; TCRdb's copy has only in-frame clones and leaves some out. The sample lists a few thousand clones, approximately 65% occurring once. Whole-study results and caveats: Roughly nine antigen-specific TCR beta clonotypes were found; roughly 6 seemed cross-reactive to variants.

This clone was detected only a few times. Its antigen is not identified. Specimen: cultured CD8+ T cells derived from PBMCs. The receptor was derived from a male donor with HIV. The J gene is TRBJ2-7, the V gene TRBV4-3; 9 bases are shared with TRBD2. The CDR3 region is CASSQVMVAGVYEQYF. Here the CDR3 DNA reads TGCGCCAGCAGCCAAGTCATGGTAGCGGGGGTGTACGAGCAGTACTTC.